Below are 25 T cell receptor beta chains sequenced from a single sample in a study of vaccination and CD4 T cells after COVID-19. Documented treatment: approximately nine-day PBMC culture with coronavirus spike peptide pools or control peptides (ViraFEST assay). These receptors' antigens are unknown. Oncomine TCR Beta short-read sequencing was applied to DNA from cultured CD4+ T cells. TCRdb reanalysed the PCR reads using MiXCR and keeps one entry per CDR3 protein. The sample records about 12,000 distinct CDR3 sequences, around half being singletons. Sequenced material: CD4+ T cells from blood, cultured in vitro. The source of these receptors is a human donor who had recovered from COVID-19.

This clonotype was seen more than once but under ten times. The chain links TRBV7-2 to TRBJ1-2; 7 positions agree with TRBD1. The V gene end was trimmed by 3 bases and the J gene end by 4 bases; junction bases not matched to a gene: 14. The CDR3 length is 17 residues. Per the germline V gene, CDR1 is SGHTA and CDR2 is FQGNSA. CDR3 nucleotide sequence: TGTGCCAGCAGCTTCACCCCCGGGACAGCTCGCTTCTATGGCTACACCTTC. Residues: CASSFTPGTARFYGYTF.

Concerning this clonotype: An end of the junction differs from the germline gene, which may be a read error. This chain links TRBV30 with TRBJ1-5; D possibly corresponds to TRBD1 (6 bases). The V gene's germline CDR1 is GTSNPN and CDR2 SVGIG (reference sequence). The CDR3 spans 15 residues. CDR3 sequence (DNA): TGTGCCTGGAGTAGGGGAGGACAGTACAATCAGTCCCAGCATTTT. This encodes CAWSRGGQYNQSQHF.

The V call is TRBV19, the J call TRBJ2-7, with D perhaps matching TRBD1 (5 bases). Trimming left V 3 bases short and J 3 bases short, with 18 bases between. This CDR3 is built from 16 residues. Per germline, CDR1 LNHDA and CDR2 SQIVND (reference sequence). CDR3 protein: CASSILGQALIYEQYF. CDR3 bases: TGTGCCAGTAGTATTTTGGGGCAGGCCCTAATCTACGAGCAGTACTTC.

This clonotype showed up just a few times. V and J are TRBV6-1 and TRBJ1-5; D not resolved. Germline values: CDR1 MNHNS, CDR2 SASEGT. V dropped 3 bases and J dropped 3 bases, with 9 bases sitting between them. The CDR3 is made up of 14 amino acids. The CDR3 protein is CASSESGLNQPQHF. DNA of the CDR3: TGTGCCAGCAGTGAGTCAGGCCTCAATCAGCCCCAGCATTTT.

This clonotype came up a few times. The DNA for the CDR3 is TGTGCCAGCAGTGAACCTCGAAACAGGGCATCGAACACTGAAGCTTTCTTT. It codes for CASSEPRNRASNTEAFF. V is TRBV6-1 and J is TRBJ1-1, with a possible D match to TRBD1 (6 bases). V was trimmed by 2 bases and J by 1 base, leaving 17 bases between them. In germline, CDR1 is MNHNS, CDR2 SASEGT. The CDR3 extends over 17 amino acids.

The chain employs TRBV7-2 and TRBJ1-6, with 9 bases that match TRBD1. The CDR3 is 14 amino acids. The V segment lost 5 bases and the J segment 7 bases; nucleotides outside the gene matches: 3. Germline V gene sequence: CDR1 SGHTA, CDR2 FQGNSA. CDR3 DNA sequence: TGTGCCAGCAGCAGCGACAGGGGGAATTCACCCCTCCACTTT. It specifies CASSSDRGNSPLHF.

This clonotype was seen more than once but under ten times. The V gene is TRBV20-1, the J gene TRBJ1-1, with 7 bases that match TRBD1. The CDR3 sequence is 14 residues long. Germline CDR1 DFQATT, CDR2 SNEGSKA (reference sequence). V dropped 5 bases and J dropped 5; count of bases not matched to a gene: 11. CDR3 in amino acids: CSAQSGGRSTEAFF. As DNA, the CDR3 is TGCAGTGCTCAATCAGGGGGTCGAAGTACTGAAGCTTTCTTT.

CDR3 sequence: CAWSVGGSGNTIYF. Here the CDR3 DNA reads TGTGCCTGGAGTGTAGGAGGCTCTGGAAACACCATATATTTT. J is TRBJ1-3 and V is TRBV30; D is undetermined. The germline V and J ends were trimmed by 0 bases and 0 bases, with 6 bases remaining between them. CDR1 GTSNPN and CDR2 SVGIG come from the germline V gene (reference sequence). This CDR3 is 14 amino acids long.

The chain is built from TRBV7-2 and TRBJ2-5; TRBD1 matches at 9 bases. The germline CDR1 and CDR2 sequences are SGHTA and FQGNSA. The CDR3 sequence is 14 residues long. J gave up 1 base and V 3 bases, and 0 bases lay outside the gene matches. CDR3 sequence: CASSLTGGQETQYF. The CDR3 DNA reads TGTGCCAGCAGCTTGACAGGGGGCCAAGAGACCCAGTACTTC. The full variable domain, rest sourced from reference TRBV7-2 and TRBJ2-5, is GAGVSQSPSNKVTEKGKDVELRCDPISGHTALYWYRQSLGQGLEFLIYFQGNSAPDKSGLPSDRFSAERTGGSVSTLTIQRTQQEDSAVYLCASSLTGGQETQYFGPGTRLLVL.

The J gene is TRBJ1-1, the V gene TRBV20-1; D is unclear. Germline assignment: CDR1 DFQATT and CDR2 SNEGSKA (reference sequence). The CDR3 is made up of 12 amino acids. Trimming left V 3 bases short and J 1 base short, with 6 bases between. CDR3: CSASGSNTEAFF. The CDR3 DNA reads as TGCAGTGCTAGTGGGTCGAACACTGAAGCTTTCTTT.

The chain recombines TRBV2 with TRBJ2-3; the D gene is possibly TRBD2 (6 bases). Trimming cost V 7 bases and J 2 bases, with 10 bases left between them. Germline V gives CDR1 SNHLY, CDR2 FYNNEI. CDR3 length: 13 amino acids. CDR3 region: CASISGSTDTQYF. The CDR3, as DNA: TGTGCCAGCATTAGCGGATCCACAGATACGCAGTATTTT.

This chain links TRBV7-9 with TRBJ1-1, with a tentative D call TRBD1 (6 bases). Deletions cut 1 base from V and 3 bases from J, with 15 bases between. CDR1 and CDR2 (germline): SEHNR, FQNEAQ (reference sequence). The CDR3 runs 16 residues. The CDR3 reads CASSLGMGGAYTEAFF. The CDR3 DNA sequence: TGTGCCAGCAGCTTAGGGATGGGGGGCGCTTACACTGAAGCTTTCTTT.

The gene calls are TRBV7-9 and TRBJ2-3, with 13 bases lining up with TRBD2. J lost 3 bases, V lost 4 bases, and 4 bases had no gene match. CDR3 length equals 16 residues. Germline lookup yields CDR1 SEHNR and CDR2 FQNEAQ (reference sequence). CDR3 sequence: CASSSPGLAGTDTQYF. CDR3 bases: TGTGCCAGCAGCTCTCCGGGACTAGCGGGGACAGATACGCAGTATTTT.

The chain carries TRBV6-1 and TRBJ1-5; possible D gene TRBD1, 5 bases. The CDR3 spans 15 residues. The germline V gene has CDR1 MNHNS and CDR2 SASEGT. With 4 bases removed from V and 3 bases from J, the gap between germline ends came to 13 bases. The CDR3 DNA reads TGTGCCAGCAGTGCTTGGGACTTCCACAATCAGCCCCAGCATTTT. Translated: CASSAWDFHNQPQHF.

V usage is TRBV6-2 or TRBV6-3 and J usage is TRBJ2-7; D is undetermined. CDR1 is MNHEY and CDR2 is SVGEGT in the germline V gene. Trimming took 2 bases from V and 4 from J, leaving 12 bases between them. This CDR3 contains 14 residues. The CDR3 spells CASSYGVIPYEQYF. The CDR3 region has the DNA TGTGCCAGCAGTTACGGGGTGATTCCGTACGAGCAGTACTTC.

The V call is TRBV28, the J call TRBJ2-3; D unresolved. Germline V gene data show CDR1 as MDHEN and CDR2 as SYDVKM. The CDR3 has 13 residues. The ends were cut back, 2 bases at V and 4 bases at J, with 7 bases in the middle. CDR3 amino acids: CASSLTQADTQYF. In nucleotides, the CDR3 is TGTGCCAGCAGTTTAACCCAAGCAGATACGCAGTATTTT.

The V and J genes are TRBV10-3 and TRBJ2-7; D might be TRBD2 (6 bases). Germline assignment: CDR1 ENHRY and CDR2 SYGVKD. This CDR3 has 14 amino acids. V was clipped by 8 bases and J by 2 bases, with 16 bases between them. The CDR3 DNA follows: TGTGCCATCTCCCCTGGGACTGACCCCTACGAGCAGTACTTC. Amino acids: CAISPGTDPYEQYF.

This clonotype turned up a few times. This chain connects TRBV20-1 to TRBJ1-1; TRBD1 might be the D (5 bases). The germline CDR1 and CDR2 sequences are DFQATT and SNEGSKA (reference sequence). Trimming shortened V by 5 bases and J by 3 bases, and 13 bases separated the two germline ends. The CDR3 spans 13 residues. The CDR3 region is CSAHSGMDTEAFF. The CDR3 DNA reads as TGCAGTGCTCATTCAGGGATGGACACTGAAGCTTTCTTT.

This chain links TRBV20-1 with TRBJ2-5, with D tentatively TRBD1 (6 bases). Germline CDR1 reads DFQATT; CDR2 reads SNEGSKA (reference sequence). The V gene lost 5 bases and the J gene lost 5 bases, with 21 bases spanning the gap. The CDR3 runs to 15 residues. This CDR3 is CSADRTVSVGETQYF. CDR3 nucleotides: TGCAGTGCTGACCGGACAGTCTCGGTAGGGGAGACCCAGTACTTC.

The rearrangement joins TRBV19 to TRBJ2-5; D ambiguous. Germline-derived CDR1 and CDR2 are LNHDA and SQIVND (reference sequence). The V end lost 5 bases, the J end lost 5 bases, and 21 bases lay between the germline ends. The length of the CDR3 is 16 residues. The CDR3 spells CASSPGPPYVLETQYF. CDR3 bases: TGTGCCAGTAGTCCAGGACCGCCCTATGTTTTGGAGACCCAGTACTTC.

The CDR3 sequence is CASSFGGFDGYTF. In DNA form, the CDR3 reads TGCGCCAGCAGCTTTGGGGGGTTCGATGGCTACACCTTC. The J gene is TRBJ1-2, the V gene TRBV5-1; D possibly corresponds to TRBD1 (5 bases). Germline assignment: CDR1 SGHRS and CDR2 YFSETQ. V lost 2 bases to trimming and J lost 6 bases, with 11 bases between them. There are 13 residues in the CDR3.

V gene TRBV19 combines with J gene TRBJ1-5, with D possibly TRBD1 on 5 matching bases. The ends were cut back, 3 bases at V and 3 bases at J, with 12 bases in the middle. The germline V gene has CDR1 LNHDA and CDR2 SQIVND (reference sequence). The CDR3 consists of 15 residues. CDR3 DNA sequence: TGTGCCAGTAGTATGTGGTCGACAGCCAATCAGCCCCAGCATTTT. Residues: CASSMWSTANQPQHF.

Only a few counts were recorded for this clonotype. The rearrangement joins TRBV6-1 to TRBJ2-7; 8 bases are a match to TRBD1. The CDR3 contains 14 residues. The junction had 4 bases not matched to a gene; V was cut back by 0 bases and J by 6 bases. From germline, CDR1 is MNHNS and CDR2 SASEGT. The CDR3 DNA is TGTGCCAGCAGTGAAGCGGGACAGGTGGCCGAGCAGTACTTC. Encoded protein: CASSEAGQVAEQYF.

CDR3 sequence: CASSWTSGMNTGELFF. The CDR3 nucleotides read TGTGCCAGCAGCTGGACTAGCGGGATGAACACCGGGGAGCTGTTTTTT. The chain uses TRBV7-3 and TRBJ2-2, with 12 bases lining up with TRBD2. Germline assignment: CDR1 SGHTA and CDR2 FQGTGA. This CDR3 region has 16 residues. The V gene end was trimmed by 4 bases and the J gene end by 1 base; junction bases not matched to a gene: 1.

The table lists this clonotype with a few counts. The gene calls are TRBV20-1 and TRBJ2-5, with D maybe TRBD1 (6 bases). CDR1 is DFQATT and CDR2 is SNEGSKA in the germline V gene (reference sequence). The CDR3 length is 13 residues. The V and J ends lost 6 bases and 0 bases respectively, with 11 bases between them. The CDR3 sequence is CSAGAPYQETQYF. CDR3 in DNA: TGCAGTGCGGGGGCACCGTACCAAGAGACCCAGTACTTC.